A single sample is the source of the 8 T cell receptor beta chains below, sequenced in a study of CD8+CD57+ T cells in acquired aplastic anemia. Before being chosen for sequencing, patients had shown CD8+CD57+ cell expansion by flow cytometry. Genomic DNA was employed as the template in profiling TCR beta VDJ and CDR3. TCRdb fed the reads into MiXCR, producing one record per CDR3 protein. The table has about 200,000 distinct CDR3 sequences, about 60% seen once. Sequenced: sorted CD4+, CD8+, or CD8+CD57+ T cells (not recorded which) from PBMCs. Source of these receptors: a human donor with aplastic anemia.

The rearrangement uses TRBV7-2 and TRBJ1-3; no clear D gene. The CDR3 spans 12 residues. The V end was cut by 5 bases, the J end by 4 bases, with 6 bases between. Germline values: CDR1 SGHTA, CDR2 FQGNSA. This chain's CDR3 is CASSPWGNTIYF. Here the CDR3 DNA reads TGTGCCAGCAGCCCATGGGGAAACACCATATATTTT.

The chain joins TRBV15 to TRBJ1-5, with D possibly TRBD1 on 5 matching bases. Germline CDR1 LNHNV, CDR2 YYDKDF (reference sequence). There are 15 residues in the CDR3. Trimming removed 10 bases at V and 1 base at J, with 17 bases between. The CDR3 region has the DNA TGTGCCAGCAGGGCGGGACTACTGAGCAATCAGCCCCAGCATTTT. Its translation is CASRAGLLSNQPQHF.

The sample holds a few counts of this clonotype. This chain's CDR3 is CASSVKFPRVEQFF. Here the CDR3 DNA reads TGTGCCAGCAGTGTTAAATTCCCCCGGGTTGAGCAGTTCTTC. The chain links TRBV6-5 to TRBJ2-1; unclear D gene. CDR1 and CDR2 from the germline V gene are MNHEY and SVGAGI. The V end lost 5 bases, the J end lost 9 bases, and 17 bases lay between the germline ends. There are 14 residues in the CDR3.

In this sample, this clonotype turned up a few times. This chain uses TRBV25-1 with TRBJ1-6; D is ambiguous. Trimming took 11 bases from V and 7 from J, leaving 15 bases between them. In germline, CDR1 is MGHDK, CDR2 SYGVNS. CDR3 length equals 13 residues. CDR3 protein: CASSGPNNSPLHF. The CDR3 DNA sequence: TGTGCCTCGTCGGGTCCAAACAATTCACCCCTCCACTTT.

V is TRBV4-1 and J is TRBJ2-7; 9 nucleotides align to TRBD2. V lost 0 bases to trimming and J lost 3 bases; unmatched junction nucleotides: 6. The V gene's germline CDR1 is MGHRA and CDR2 YSYEKL. This CDR3 has 16 residues. The CDR3 region is CASSQDGLAGFYEQYF. The CDR3 coding sequence is TGCGCCAGCAGCCAAGATGGGCTAGCGGGGTTCTACGAGCAGTACTTC.

A few counts support this clonotype. This chain uses TRBV7-3 with TRBJ2-5, with D tentatively TRBD1 or TRBD2 (7 bases each). Germline loops: CDR1 SGHTA, CDR2 FQGTGA. The length of the CDR3 is 16 residues. V lost 1 base and J 5 bases, leaving 17 bases between the germline ends. CDR3 amino acids: CASSLRWGQGGETQYF. The CDR3, as DNA: TGTGCCAGCAGCTTAAGATGGGGGCAGGGGGGGGAGACCCAGTACTTC.

The rearrangement joins TRBV2 to TRBJ2-7, with 7 nucleotides matching TRBD1. Trimming took 6 bases from V and 5 from J; bases not matched to a gene: 4. Germline CDR1 is SNHLY and CDR2 is FYNNEI. The CDR3 contains 12 residues. The CDR3 DNA sequence: TGTGCCAGCAGGACAGGGTTTCACGAGCAGTACTTC. It yields the protein CASRTGFHEQYF.

This clonotype has ten or more counts. V is TRBV20-1 and J is TRBJ2-7; tentatively, D is TRBD2 (5 bases). The CDR3 contains 14 residues. Germline V gene sequence: CDR1 DFQATT, CDR2 SNEGSKA (reference sequence). V lost 3 bases and J lost 0, with 12 bases in between. The CDR3 is CSARTSDSSYEQYF. The CDR3 DNA sequence: TGCAGTGCTAGGACCTCGGACTCCTCCTACGAGCAGTACTTC.